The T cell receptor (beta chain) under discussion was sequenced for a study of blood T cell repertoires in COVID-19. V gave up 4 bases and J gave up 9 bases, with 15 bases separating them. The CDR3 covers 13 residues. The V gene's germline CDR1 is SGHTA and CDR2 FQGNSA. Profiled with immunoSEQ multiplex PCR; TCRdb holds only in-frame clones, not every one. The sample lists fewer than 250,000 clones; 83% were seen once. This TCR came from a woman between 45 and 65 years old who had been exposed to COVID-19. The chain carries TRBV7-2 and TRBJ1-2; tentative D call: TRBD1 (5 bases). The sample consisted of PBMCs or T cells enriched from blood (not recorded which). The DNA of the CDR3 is TGTGCCAGCAGCTCGCAGGGTGTTGGGAGCTACACCTTC. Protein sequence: CASSSQGVGSYTF.